Sequencing of this TCR beta chain was carried out in a study of cytomegalovirus exposure and HLA in healthy donors. Researchers ran the PCR with 60 Vbeta and 13 Jbeta primers. The method was immunoSEQ multiplex PCR; TCRdb's version includes in-frame clones alone and lacks a portion of them. The repertoire holds about 140,000 clones, with around 90% as singletons. Germline lookup yields CDR1 SGHTA and CDR2 FQGNSA. The trim removed 1 base at V and 2 bases at J, leaving 5 bases unmatched. This CDR3 contains 16 residues. The TCR was taken from a woman between 40 and 55 years old in good health and CMV-seronegative. The V and J genes are TRBV7-2 and TRBJ2-7; 10 bases map to TRBD2. The sample consisted of PBMCs. The CDR3 DNA is TGTGCCAGCAGCTTAGGTGGACTAGCGGCCCCCTACGAGCAGTACTTC. It specifies CASSLGGLAAPYEQYF.